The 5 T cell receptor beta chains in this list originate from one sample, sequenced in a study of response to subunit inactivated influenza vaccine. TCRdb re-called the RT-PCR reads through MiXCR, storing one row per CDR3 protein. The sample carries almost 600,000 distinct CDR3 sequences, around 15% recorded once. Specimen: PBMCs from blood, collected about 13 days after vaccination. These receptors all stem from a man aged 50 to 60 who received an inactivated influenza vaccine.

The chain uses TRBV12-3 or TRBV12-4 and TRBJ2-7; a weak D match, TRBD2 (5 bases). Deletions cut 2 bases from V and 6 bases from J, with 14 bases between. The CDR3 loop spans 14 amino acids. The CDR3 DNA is TGTGCCAGCAGTTTATCTCGCAGGAGGTCCGAGCAGTACTTC. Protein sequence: CASSLSRRRSEQYF.

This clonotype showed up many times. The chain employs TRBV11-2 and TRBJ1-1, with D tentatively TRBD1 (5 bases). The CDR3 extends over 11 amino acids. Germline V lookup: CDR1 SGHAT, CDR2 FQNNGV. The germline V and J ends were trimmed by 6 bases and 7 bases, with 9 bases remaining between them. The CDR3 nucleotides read TGTGCCAGCAGTTGGAGGGGTGAAGCTTTCTTT. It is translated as CASSWRGEAFF. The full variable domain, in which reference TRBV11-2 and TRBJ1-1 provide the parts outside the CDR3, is EAGVAQSPRYKIIEKRQSVAFWCNPISGHATLYWYQQILGQGPKLLIQFQNNGVVDDSQLPKDRFSAERLKGVDSTLKIQPAKLEDSAVYLCASSWRGEAFFGQGTRLTVV.

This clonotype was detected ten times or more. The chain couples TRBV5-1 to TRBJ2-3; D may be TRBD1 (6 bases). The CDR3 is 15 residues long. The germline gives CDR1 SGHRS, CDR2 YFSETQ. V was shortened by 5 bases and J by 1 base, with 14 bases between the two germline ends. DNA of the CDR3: TGCGCCAGCAGTCCACAGGGTCTGGGCACAGATACGCAGTATTTT. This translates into CASSPQGLGTDTQYF. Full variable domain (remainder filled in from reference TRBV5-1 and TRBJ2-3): KAGVTQTPRYLIKTRGQQVTLSCSPISGHRSVSWYQQTPGQGLQFLFEYFSETQRNKGNFPGRFSGRQFSNSRSEMNVSTLELGDSALYLCASSPQGLGTDTQYFGPGTRLTVL.

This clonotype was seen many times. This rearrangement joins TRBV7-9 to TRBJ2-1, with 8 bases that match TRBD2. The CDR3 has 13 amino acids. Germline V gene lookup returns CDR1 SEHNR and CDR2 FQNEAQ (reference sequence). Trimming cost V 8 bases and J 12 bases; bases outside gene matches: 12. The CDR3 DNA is TGTGCCAGCTGCGGCGGACTAGCCGATCGGCAGTTCTTC. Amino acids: CASCGGLADRQFF. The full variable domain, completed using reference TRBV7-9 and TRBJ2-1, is DTGVSQNPRHKITKRGQNVTFRCDPISEHNRLYWYRQTLGQGPEFLTYFQNEAQLEKSRLLSDRFSAERPKGSFSTLEIQRTEQGDSAMYLCASCGGLADRQFFGPGTRLTVL.

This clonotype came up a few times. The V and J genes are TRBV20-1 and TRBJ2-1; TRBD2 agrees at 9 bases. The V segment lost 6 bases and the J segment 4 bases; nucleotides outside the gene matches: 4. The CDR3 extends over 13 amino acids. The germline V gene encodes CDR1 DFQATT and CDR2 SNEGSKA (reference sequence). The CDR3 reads CSAATSGYNEQFF. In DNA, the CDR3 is TGCAGTGCGGCGACTAGCGGTTACAATGAGCAGTTCTTC.